The subject of this entry is one T cell receptor (beta chain). Its antigen is undetermined. The data originate from a study of PD-1 blockade in classical Hodgkin lymphoma. Study-wide context: Administration of nivolumab to patients was at 3 mg/kg intravenously every 2 weeks.

Patients all relapsed after autologous stem cell transplantation, and there was variation in brentuximab vedotin exposure. Using immunoSEQ multiplex PCR, the repertoire was profiled, and TCRdb retains in-frame clones only, with some absent. The sample shows about 99,000 clones, about four fifths of them seen only once. Study-level findings and limits: There was a significant rise in CD4+ TCR diversity by C4D1, with no such rise for CD8+. Diversity similar to that of newly diagnosed patients was seen at baseline in complete responders.

The CDR3 is 14 residues long. Germline loops: CDR1 WSHSY, CDR2 SAAADI. Trimming left V 3 bases short and J 2 bases short, with 8 bases between. The sequencing used peripheral blood mononuclear cells (PBMCs), collected before the second cycle of nivolumab. The source is a human donor with classical Hodgkin lymphoma. The chain combines TRBV10-2 with TRBJ1-5, with D possibly being TRBD1 (6 bases). CDR3 nucleotide sequence: TGCGCCAGCAGTGACCGGACAGGCAATCAGCCCCAGCATTTT. Its translation is CASSDRTGNQPQHF.